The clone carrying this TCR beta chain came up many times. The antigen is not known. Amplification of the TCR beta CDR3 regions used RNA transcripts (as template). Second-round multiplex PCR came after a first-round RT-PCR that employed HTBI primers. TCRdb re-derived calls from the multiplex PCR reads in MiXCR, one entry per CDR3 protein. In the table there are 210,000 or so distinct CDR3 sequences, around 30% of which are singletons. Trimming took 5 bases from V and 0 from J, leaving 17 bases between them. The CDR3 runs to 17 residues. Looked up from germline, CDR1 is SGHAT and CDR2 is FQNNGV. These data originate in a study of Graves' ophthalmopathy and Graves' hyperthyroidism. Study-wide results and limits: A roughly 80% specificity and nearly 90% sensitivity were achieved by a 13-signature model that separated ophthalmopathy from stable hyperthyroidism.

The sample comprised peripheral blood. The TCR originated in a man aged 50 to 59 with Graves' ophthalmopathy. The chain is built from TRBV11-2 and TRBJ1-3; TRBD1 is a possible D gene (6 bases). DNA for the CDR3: TGTGCCAGCAGCCAACTACGGGGGGCCCACTCTGGAAACACCATATATTTT. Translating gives CASSQLRGAHSGNTIYF. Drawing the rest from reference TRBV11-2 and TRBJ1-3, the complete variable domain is EAGVAQSPRYKIIEKRQSVAFWCNPISGHATLYWYQQILGQGPKLLIQFQNNGVVDDSQLPKDRFSAERLKGVDSTLKIQPAKLEDSAVYLCASSQLRGAHSGNTIYFGEGSWLTVV.